This TCR beta chain was captured in a study of identical twins. Notes on the study in general: Conclusions were drawn cross-sectionally by statistical analysis, without following the same donors.

V was clipped by 4 bases and J by 0 bases; unmatched bases: 17. The CDR3 length is 19 residues. Germline V gene lookup returns CDR1 DFQATT and CDR2 SNEGSKA (reference sequence). Template switching (which added a universal primer site) was used, and cDNA carried unique molecular identifiers. TCRdb independently ran MiXCR on the 5' RACE reads; one entry per CDR3 protein. The table has roughly 1,500,000 distinct CDR3 sequences, about 30% seen once. With regard to this clonotype: Its antigen is currently unknown.

The sequenced sample was cord blood. The chain uses TRBV20-1 and TRBJ2-3; 9 positions agree with TRBD2. The receptor was derived from a newborn girl in good health. CDR3 sequence reads: CSANRPASGNPLSTDTQYF. CDR3 DNA sequence: TGCAGTGCTAACCGCCCTGCTAGCGGGAACCCCCTTAGCACAGATACGCAGTATTTT.